A single sample gave rise to the 10 T cell receptor beta chains below, sequenced in a study of vaccination effects on CD4 cells after COVID-19. Assay: immunoSEQ multiplex PCR; the TCRdb copy retains only in-frame clones and omits some. The sample shows roughly 46,000 clones, 65% to 75% of them seen only once. ViraFEST used viral peptide pools to expand antigen-specific CD4+ T cells before sequencing. Scientists isolated CD4+ T cells after a roughly 10-day culture period ended. Participants were given two doses of BNT162b2 or mRNA-1273 vaccine. What these receptors recognize is not known. The specimen comprised CD4+ T cells from PBMCs cultured with HCoV-OC43 spike peptides, sampled after COVID-19 vaccination. Indicated subset: HCoV-OC43 spike overlapping peptide pool stimulation. The receptors were sampled from a human donor who received a COVID-19 vaccine.

This chain links TRBV5-6 with TRBJ2-1; 10 bases are a match to TRBD2. This CDR3 is 13 amino acids long. Germline values: CDR1 SGHDT, CDR2 YYEEEE. Trimming removed 8 bases from V and 9 bases from J; junction bases left unmatched: 8. CDR3 sequence (DNA): TGTGCCAGTGGCCTAGCGGGAGTGGGTGAGCAGTTCTTC. It codes for CASGLAGVGEQFF.

The rearrangement uses TRBV6-2 or TRBV6-3 and TRBJ2-5; TRBD1 is a possible D gene (5 bases). CDR3 length: 13 residues. The germline V gene encodes CDR1 MNHEY and CDR2 SVGEGT. V was pared by 6 bases and J by 2 bases, with 10 bases between. This CDR3 is CASSDSLQETQYF. CDR3 in DNA: TGTGCCAGCAGCGACAGCCTTCAAGAGACCCAGTACTTC.

This CDR3 reads CASSLGTGFYGYTF. CDR3 coding DNA: TGCGCCAGCAGCTTGGGGACAGGATTCTATGGCTACACCTTC. J is TRBJ1-2 and V is TRBV5-1, with TRBD1 matching 7 bases. Germline V lookup: CDR1 SGHRS, CDR2 YFSETQ. V lost 0 bases and J lost 4; bases outside the gene matches: 3. The CDR3 runs to 14 residues.

The J gene is TRBJ2-7, the V gene TRBV18; 11 nucleotides align to TRBD1. The CDR3 has 15 amino acids. V lost 4 bases, J lost 1 base, and 3 bases stayed unmatched. Per the germline V gene, CDR1 is KGHSH and CDR2 is LQKENI. As DNA, the CDR3 is TGTGCCAGCTCACAAGGACAGGGGGCTTCCTACGAGCAGTACTTC. Residues: CASSQGQGASYEQYF. Variable domain in full (rest from reference TRBV18 and TRBJ2-7): NAGVMQNPRHLVRRRGQEARLRCSPMKGHSHVYWYRQLPEEGLKFMVYLQKENIIDESGMPKERFSAEFPKEGPSILRIQQVVRGDSAAYFCASSQGQGASYEQYFGPGTRLTVT.

This clone was observed a single time. The J gene is TRBJ2-7, the V gene TRBV15, with D perhaps matching TRBD2 (6 bases). The germline CDR1 and CDR2 sequences are LNHNV and YYDKDF (reference sequence). Trimming took off 0 bases at V and 3 bases at J, with 9 bases between the two ends. The CDR3 contains 14 residues. Here the CDR3 DNA reads TGTGCCACCAGCAGAGAGTCAGCGGGCTACGAGCAGTACTTC. It yields the protein CATSRESAGYEQYF. The whole variable domain, remainder taken from reference TRBV15 and TRBJ2-7, is DAMVIQNPRYQVTQFGKPVTLSCSQTLNHNVMYWYQQKSSQAPKLLFHYYDKDFNNEADTPDNFQSRRPNTSFCFLDIRSPGLGDTAMYLCATSRESAGYEQYFGPGTRLTVT.

V and J are TRBV6-5 and TRBJ2-3; TRBD2 matches 8 bases. V lost 4 bases to trimming and J lost 3 bases; unmatched junction nucleotides: 9. The CDR3 is 16 residues long. Germline assignment: CDR1 MNHEY and CDR2 SVGAGI. CDR3 sequence (DNA): TGTGCCAGCAGTTCGAAACCGGGACTAGTAACAGATACGCAGTATTTT. This codes for CASSSKPGLVTDTQYF.

CDR3 in amino acids: CASSPTKDRGFGKLFF. Here the CDR3 DNA reads TGTGCCAGCAGCCCAACTAAGGACAGGGGGTTCGGAAAACTGTTTTTT. J is TRBJ1-4 and V is TRBV7-8; TRBD1 matches 10 bases. Germline values: CDR1 SGHVS, CDR2 FQNEAQ. Unmatched junction bases numbered 13, after V lost 5 bases and J lost 10 bases. The CDR3 has 16 residues.

This clone was observed a handful of times. This chain joins TRBV6-5 and TRBJ1-1; 7 bases map to TRBD1. Per germline, CDR1 MNHEY and CDR2 SVGAGI. With V trimmed by 6 bases and J by 5 bases, 6 bases remained unmatched. The CDR3 runs 13 residues. The chain's CDR3 is CASRLGQETEAFF. CDR3 sequence (DNA): TGTGCCAGCAGACTCGGACAGGAGACTGAAGCTTTCTTT.

The chain carries TRBV4-2 and TRBJ2-5, with 7 bases lining up with TRBD2. Germline V CDR1 and CDR2: LGHNA, YNFKEQ. The junction had 4 bases not matched to a gene; V was cut back by 4 bases and J by 2 bases. The CDR3 covers 14 residues. CDR3 DNA sequence: TGTGCCAGCAGCCGAGCGGGATATCAAGAGACCCAGTACTTC. Protein sequence: CASSRAGYQETQYF.

The chain combines TRBV6-6 with TRBJ1-2; perhaps TRBD1 as D (6 bases). V was cut by 2 bases and J by 9 bases, with 10 bases left in between. In germline, CDR1 is MNHNY, CDR2 SVGAGI (reference sequence). This CDR3 spans 12 amino acids. For the CDR3, the DNA is TGTGCCAGCAGTTACAGGGGGAGGAGCTACACCTTC. This gives the protein CASSYRGRSYTF.